This T cell receptor (beta chain) was sequenced in a study of T-cell memory formation after mild COVID-19. Broader study findings: Within pre-infection memory, some responding clones were found, suggesting cross-reactive memory joined.

One entry per CDR3 protein, called by TCRdb with MiXCR from the 5' RACE reads. The data contain some 330,000 distinct CDR3 sequences, approximately 21% of them seen just once; the ten biggest clones take up 9.5% to 15%. With 0 bases removed from V and 0 bases from J, the gap between germline ends came to 10 bases. This CDR3 contains 17 residues. Germline V gene lookup returns CDR1 SGHDT and CDR2 YYEEEE. As regards this clonotype: What it recognizes is unknown.

This clonotype was obtained from an adult woman who had mild COVID-19 (a few samples of this study predate the infection). Cell type and time point are not known. The sequenced sample was PBMCs or a T cell subset sorted from them (not recorded which). The chain links TRBV5-6 to TRBJ1-6, with D uncertain. The CDR3 region is CASSLEQTGSYNSPLHF. The CDR3 bases are TGTGCCAGCAGCTTGGAACAGACTGGCTCCTATAATTCACCCCTCCACTTT.